This T cell receptor beta chain was obtained from a study of metastatic and nonmetastatic thyroid tumors. Overall study context: Thyroid patients, malignant and benign, had repertoires compared across blood and tumor or nodule tissue.

Study findings and constraints: Compared with benign nodules, malignant thyroid tumors were reported to have significantly higher TCR beta diversity in both blood and tumor.

Treatment of any kind had been given to no patient before thyroid surgery. TCRdb re-processed the PCR reads through MiXCR. The sample shows about 10,000 clones, 12% of them seen only once. The CDR3 spans 14 residues. Germline V gene sequence: CDR1 MGHRA, CDR2 YSYEKL. V dropped 3 bases and J dropped 8 bases, with 16 bases sitting between them. This clone showed up many times. Its cognate antigen is unknown. Being one base from a much bigger clone, this may be a read error. The same CDR3 is also encoded by other DNA sequences in this sample. The sequencing sample was made of blood. This clonotype was obtained from a female donor with papillary thyroid cancer or a benign thyroid nodule (not recorded which). Some clones in this sample may be carry-over from other donors' samples. The chain combines TRBV4-1 with TRBJ1-2; TRBD1 might be the D (5 bases). As DNA, the CDR3 is TGCGCCAGCAGCCAGGGTTTTCAGGGTGGCGGCTACACCTTC. Its protein product is CASSQGFQGGGYTF.